These 32 T cell receptor beta chains were all obtained from the same sample, sequenced in a study of blood T cells in healthy people across ages. Combining a sample-barcoded 5' primer with a J-beta primer mix, a second PCR ran for roughly 6 to 12 cycles. TCRdb itself ran the 5' RACE reads through MiXCR, one entry per CDR3 protein. Counted here are about 570,000 distinct CDR3 sequences, 25% to 30% occurring once; the ten biggest clones make up less than 20%. Sequenced material: blood. These receptors originate from a woman between 65 and 79 years old in good health.

This clonotype was counted only a few times. The chain combines TRBV18 with TRBJ1-1, with D perhaps TRBD1 (6 bases). Germline V gene sequence: CDR1 KGHSH, CDR2 LQKENI. Deletions cut 3 bases from V and 2 bases from J, with 13 bases between. CDR3 length: 15 amino acids. CDR3 bases: TGTGCCAGCTCACCTGAAAACAGGGCCAACACTGAAGCTTTCTTT. Its translation is CASSPENRANTEAFF.

This chain uses TRBV4-2 with TRBJ2-3; 9 bases map to TRBD2. Losses at the gene ends were 1 base for V and 3 bases for J; bases not matched to a gene: 5. Looked up from germline, CDR1 is LGHNA and CDR2 is YNFKEQ. The CDR3 consists of 16 residues. The CDR3 sequence: CASSQVSGGPTDTQYF. Written as DNA, the CDR3 is TGTGCCAGCAGCCAAGTTAGCGGGGGCCCTACAGATACGCAGTATTTT.

In this sample, this clonotype turned up a few times. This chain links TRBV6-5 with TRBJ2-3; 10 bases are a match to TRBD2. There are 15 residues in the CDR3. Germline CDR1 reads MNHEY; CDR2 reads SVGAGI. J lost 5 bases, V lost 5 bases, and 7 bases had no gene match. CDR3 amino acids: CASSPSGGGGDTQYF. The DNA of the CDR3 is TGTGCCAGCAGTCCTAGCGGGGGCGGGGGAGATACGCAGTATTTT.

This clonotype was recorded many times. This chain connects TRBV11-3 to TRBJ1-2, with TRBD1 identical over 7 bases. CDR3 size: 15 residues. CDR1 and CDR2 (germline): SGHNT, YENEEA. Unmatched junction bases numbered 9, after V lost 0 bases and J lost 8 bases. CDR3 sequence reads: CASSLDSGTVNGYTF. CDR3 nucleotide sequence: TGTGCCAGCAGCTTAGATTCTGGGACAGTTAACGGCTACACCTTC. Combining the CDR3 with reference TRBV11-3 and TRBJ1-2 gives the whole variable domain EAGVVQSPRYKIIEKKQPVAFWCNPISGHNTLYWYLQNLGQGPELLIRYENEEAVDDSQLPKDRFSAERLKGVDSTLKIQPAELGDSAVYLCASSLDSGTVNGYTFGSGTRLTVV.

This clonotype was seen a few times. This sequence joins TRBV12-3 or TRBV12-4 and TRBJ2-5; 7 bases are shared with TRBD2. The trim removed 3 bases at V and 3 bases at J, leaving 10 bases unmatched. This CDR3 is 16 amino acids long. CDR3 protein: CASSLNIGRGEETQYF. CDR3 DNA sequence: TGTGCCAGCAGTTTGAATATTGGTCGGGGGGAAGAGACCCAGTACTTC.

The rearrangement uses TRBV24-1 and TRBJ1-2, with D tentatively TRBD1 (5 bases). This CDR3 is built from 15 residues. Germline CDR1 KGHDR, CDR2 SFDVKD. V was pared by 4 bases and J by 4 bases, with 15 bases between. CDR3 amino acids: CATSEGTGGIYGYTF. The CDR3 DNA follows: TGTGCCACCAGTGAAGGGACTGGGGGAATCTATGGCTACACCTTC.

This clonotype was recorded a few times. This chain links TRBV5-6 with TRBJ2-5; D not resolved. Trimming pared 2 bases from V and 5 bases from J, leaving 7 bases between. This CDR3 comprises 12 residues. CDR1 and CDR2 from the germline V gene are SGHDT and YYEEEE. CDR3 sequence reads: CASSLNLETQYF. The CDR3 DNA sequence: TGTGCCAGCAGCTTAAACCTGGAGACCCAGTACTTC. The whole variable domain, filled in from reference TRBV5-6 and TRBJ2-5, reads DAGVTQSPTHLIKTRGQQVTLRCSPKSGHDTVSWYQQALGQGPQFIFQYYEEEERQRGNFPDRFSGHQFPNYSSELNVNALLLGDSALYLCASSLNLETQYFGPGTRLLVL.

The chain recombines TRBV5-1 with TRBJ2-5; the match to TRBD2 covers 8 bases. The germline gives CDR1 SGHRS, CDR2 YFSETQ. Germline trimming cut 2 bases from V and 1 base from J; bases unmatched to any gene: 7. There are 16 residues in the CDR3. The chain's CDR3 is CASSLRGGGTQETQYF. The CDR3 DNA is TGCGCCAGCAGCTTAAGAGGCGGGGGGACCCAAGAGACCCAGTACTTC.

This chain joins TRBV4-3 and TRBJ2-5; 10 bases are a match to TRBD2. The V and J ends lost 0 bases and 5 bases, in that order; junction bases with no gene match: 6. The CDR3 runs to 16 residues. Germline CDR1 LGHNA, CDR2 YSLEER. The CDR3 region is CASSQEASGGVETQYF. In nucleotides, the CDR3 is TGCGCCAGCAGCCAAGAGGCTAGCGGGGGCGTGGAGACCCAGTACTTC.

This sequence joins TRBV15 and TRBJ1-4; 10 nucleotides match TRBD1. Looked up from germline, CDR1 is LNHNV and CDR2 is YYDKDF (reference sequence). The CDR3 contains 12 residues. The V segment lost 9 bases and the J segment 8 bases; nucleotides outside the gene matches: 3. The CDR3 DNA follows: TGTGCCACGGGACAGGGGAAGGAAAAACTGTTTTTT. It codes for CATGQGKEKLFF.

This clonotype has more than one count but fewer than ten. One end of the junction is discordant with germline, which a read error may explain. This rearrangement joins TRBV10-3 to TRBJ2-5, with 8 bases aligning to TRBD2. CDR3 size: 14 residues. Germline V CDR1 and CDR2: ENHRY, SYGVKD. The CDR3 spells CVISGTSGQETQYF. The CDR3 DNA sequence: TGTGTCATCAGTGGAACTAGCGGACAAGAGACCCAGTACTTC.

The sample holds a few counts of this clonotype. V gene TRBV4-3 combines with J gene TRBJ2-7, with 10 positions matching TRBD1. V gave up 3 bases and J gave up 7 bases; unmatched junction bases: 12. The CDR3 runs 16 residues. Germline assignment: CDR1 LGHNA and CDR2 YSLEER. The CDR3 DNA reads TGCGCCAGCAGCCAGGACACCGGGACAGGGGTAGTTGAGCAGTACTTC. This encodes CASSQDTGTGVVEQYF.

In DNA form, the CDR3 reads TGCGCCAGCAGCTTGGAACAGGGGCGATACAATGAGCAGTTCTTC. It is translated as CASSLEQGRYNEQFF. J is TRBJ2-5 and V is TRBV5-1; 7 positions agree with TRBD1. Judging by the DNA end, TRBJ2-1 fits better; the J call may be wrong. CDR1 SGHRS and CDR2 YFSETQ come from the germline V gene. This CDR3 has 15 residues.

The chain links TRBV24-1 to TRBJ2-1; 7 bases are a match to TRBD1. This CDR3 is built from 16 residues. After removal of 0 bases from V and 9 bases from J, the junction contained 10 bases not matched to a gene. Per the germline V gene, CDR1 is KGHDR and CDR2 is SFDVKD. The chain's CDR3 is CATSDLSPRGFGEQFF. In DNA form, the CDR3 reads TGTGCCACCAGTGATTTGTCTCCCAGGGGGTTCGGTGAGCAGTTCTTC.

This clonotype appeared many times. CDR3 DNA: TGTGCCAGCAGTCGGGGATATGGCTACACCTTC. As protein: CASSRGYGYTF. V is TRBV2 and J is TRBJ1-2; D not resolved. Germline V gives CDR1 SNHLY, CDR2 FYNNEI. With 5 bases removed from V and 5 bases from J, the gap between germline ends came to 6 bases. The CDR3 is 11 residues long.

This clonotype was counted between two and nine times. The chain has TRBV29-1 and TRBJ2-1; the match to TRBD2 covers 9 bases. The ends lost 3 bases at V and 5 bases at J; junction bases unmatched: 11. Germline CDR1 and CDR2: SQVTM and ANQGSEA. The CDR3 extends over 16 amino acids. CDR3 protein: CSVEKVTGLANNEQFF. The CDR3 nucleotides are TGCAGCGTTGAGAAAGTCACGGGACTAGCCAACAATGAGCAGTTCTTC.

This rearrangement joins TRBV7-2 to TRBJ2-5, with 7 bases aligning to TRBD2. J gave up 2 bases and V 5 bases, and 8 bases lay outside the gene matches. Germline values: CDR1 SGHTA, CDR2 FQGNSA. The CDR3 runs 15 residues. For the CDR3, the DNA is TGTGCCAGCAGCCGAGAATGGCGGGAGCAAGAGACCCAGTACTTC. Its protein product is CASSREWREQETQYF.

This clonotype was seen a handful of times. This chain links TRBV7-2 with TRBJ2-1, with TRBD2 matching 10 bases. The CDR3 is 15 amino acids. The V and J ends lost 0 bases and 8 bases, in that order; junction bases with no gene match: 4. Germline assignment: CDR1 SGHTA and CDR2 FQGNSA. CDR3 residues: CASSLASGGAYEQFF. The CDR3 coding sequence is TGTGCCAGCAGCTTAGCCAGCGGGGGGGCCTATGAGCAGTTCTTC. Full variable domain (missing parts from reference TRBV7-2 and TRBJ2-1): GAGVSQSPSNKVTEKGKDVELRCDPISGHTALYWYRQSLGQGLEFLIYFQGNSAPDKSGLPSDRFSAERTGGSVSTLTIQRTQQEDSAVYLCASSLASGGAYEQFFGPGTRLTVL.

This clonotype was seen many times. The chain links TRBV7-2 to TRBJ2-5; TRBD2 matches 9 bases. The J call may be incorrect, as the DNA end agrees better with TRBJ2-1. The CDR3 has 16 amino acids. Germline loops: CDR1 SGHTA, CDR2 FQGNSA. The CDR3 DNA sequence: TGTGCCAGCAGTTCGACCGGGACTAGCTGGTCCCATGAGCAGTTCTTC. It encodes CASSSTGTSWSHEQFF.

The V gene is TRBV7-2, the J gene TRBJ2-5, with no clear D. Germline CDR1 reads SGHTA; CDR2 reads FQGNSA. V was trimmed by 1 base and J by 7 bases, leaving 13 bases between them. This CDR3 is built from 14 residues. DNA for the CDR3: TGTGCCAGCAGCTTAGACGGCGGTGCCGGGACCCAGTACTTC. Amino acids: CASSLDGGAGTQYF. Together with reference TRBV7-2 and TRBJ2-5, the CDR3 gives the full variable domain: GAGVSQSPSNKVTEKGKDVELRCDPISGHTALYWYRQSLGQGLEFLIYFQGNSAPDKSGLPSDRFSAERTGGSVSTLTIQRTQQEDSAVYLCASSLDGGAGTQYFGPGTRLLVL.

This clonotype has just a few counts. This chain links TRBV2 with TRBJ1-4; 8 nucleotides agree with TRBD1. CDR1 and CDR2 (germline): SNHLY, FYNNEI. V shed 4 bases and J 7 bases; nucleotides not matched to a gene: 8. This CDR3 has 15 amino acids. The CDR3 coding sequence is TGTGCCAGCAGTGTCGGACAGGGTCGGGGTGAAAAACTGTTTTTT. This encodes CASSVGQGRGEKLFF.

The chain couples TRBV4-3 to TRBJ2-5, with a tentative D call TRBD1 (5 bases). V lost 9 bases and J 1 base, leaving 15 bases between the germline ends. The germline gives CDR1 LGHNA, CDR2 YSLEER. The CDR3 extends over 14 amino acids. CDR3 sequence reads: CARISIRVQETQYF. In nucleotides, the CDR3 is TGCGCCAGGATATCTATCAGGGTCCAAGAGACCCAGTACTTC.

This clonotype was detected a few times. The chain couples TRBV4-1 to TRBJ2-1, with a tentative D call TRBD1 (6 bases). The germline V and J ends were trimmed by 1 base and 0 bases, with 13 bases remaining between them. Per germline, CDR1 MGHRA and CDR2 YSYEKL. The CDR3 sequence is 17 residues long. This CDR3 is CASSQARGSSSYNEQFF. CDR3 coding DNA: TGCGCCAGCAGCCAAGCTAGGGGGAGCAGCTCCTACAATGAGCAGTTCTTC.

This clonotype occurred many times. The genes are TRBV4-3 and TRBJ1-5, with unresolved D. Trimming took 4 bases from V and 5 from J, leaving 9 bases between them. The germline gives CDR1 LGHNA, CDR2 YSLEER. The CDR3 has 13 residues. CDR3 region: CASSLSSDQPQHF. CDR3 nucleotide sequence: TGCGCCAGCAGCCTTTCCAGCGATCAGCCCCAGCATTTT.

The chain joins TRBV4-2 to TRBJ1-3; a possible D gene is TRBD1 (6 bases). Germline V lookup: CDR1 LGHNA, CDR2 YNFKEQ. The V and J ends lost 0 bases and 2 bases respectively, with 11 bases between them. This CDR3 is 16 amino acids long. The CDR3: CASSQDSGEPGNTIYF. The CDR3 DNA follows: TGTGCCAGCAGCCAAGATTCAGGGGAACCTGGAAACACCATATATTTT.

This clonotype was seen a handful of times. The chain carries TRBV5-5 and TRBJ2-5; D remains ambiguous. V gave up 1 base and J gave up 2 bases, with 12 bases separating them. This CDR3 contains 15 residues. Germline V gene lookup returns CDR1 SGHKS and CDR2 YYEKEE (reference sequence). The CDR3 DNA reads TGTGCCAGCAGCTTGTGGCCAGCGAGTCAAGAGACCCAGTACTTC. Encoded protein: CASSLWPASQETQYF.

The V call is TRBV4-2, the J call TRBJ2-5; 10 positions match TRBD2. The closer fit of TRBJ2-7 to the DNA end suggests the J call may be wrong. The CDR3 has 16 amino acids. Germline V CDR1 and CDR2: LGHNA, YNFKEQ. The chain's CDR3 is CASSQGLAGGTYEQYF. The CDR3 DNA sequence: TGTGCCAGCAGCCAAGGTTTAGCGGGGGGCACCTACGAGCAGTACTTC.

In this sample, this clonotype turned up many times. The genes are TRBV20-1 and TRBJ2-5; 8 bases are shared with TRBD2. The CDR3 consists of 14 residues. With 3 bases clipped from V and 5 bases from J, the junction kept 8 bases outside the gene matches. The germline V gene has CDR1 DFQATT and CDR2 SNEGSKA (reference sequence). CDR3 protein: CSASGGASTETQYF. The CDR3 DNA sequence: TGCAGTGCTAGCGGGGGGGCCAGTACGGAGACCCAGTACTTC.

V usage is TRBV2 and J usage is TRBJ1-6, with a tentative D call TRBD1 (5 bases). The V end lost 7 bases, the J end lost 13 bases, and 17 bases lay between the germline ends. This CDR3 has 13 amino acids. Looked up from germline, CDR1 is SNHLY and CDR2 is FYNNEI. Written as DNA, the CDR3 is TGTGCCAGCAACCCGGGAGGGGCCGGCCCCCTCCACTTT. It encodes CASNPGGAGPLHF.

The chain couples TRBV7-2 to TRBJ2-3, with a possible D match to TRBD2 (5 bases). CDR3 length: 12 amino acids. V was pared by 5 bases and J by 11 bases, with 14 bases between. Germline CDR1 and CDR2: SGHTA and FQGNSA. CDR3 bases: TGTGCCAGCAGCCCGGACTCTAGCCGGCAGTATTTT. As protein: CASSPDSSRQYF.

The chain couples TRBV4-1 to TRBJ2-4; D remains unclear. The CDR3 spans 16 residues. The V gene's germline CDR1 is MGHRA and CDR2 YSYEKL. V was shortened by 0 bases and J by 0 bases, with 9 bases between the two germline ends. The CDR3 DNA follows: TGCGCCAGCAGCCAAGAATCTTTAGTAGCCAAAAACATTCAGTACTTC. Its translation is CASSQESLVAKNIQYF.

This clonotype was counted between two and nine times. The chain uses TRBV2 and TRBJ2-5; 13 bases align to TRBD2. The ends lost 11 bases at V and 3 bases at J; junction bases unmatched: 9. The CDR3 loop spans 15 amino acids. The germline gives CDR1 SNHLY, CDR2 FYNNEI. This CDR3 is CAGAMGLAGKETQYF. Here the CDR3 DNA reads TGTGCCGGGGCCATGGGACTAGCGGGGAAAGAGACCCAGTACTTC.